This T cell receptor beta chain was found in a study of blood T cell repertoires in COVID-19. Study-level background: Some COVID-19 samples were acute and others convalescent; all came from the United States, Italy and Spain. Sample material is recorded as cDNA or gDNA derived from T cells, B-cell-depleted T cells, or PBMCs.

The CDR3 has 16 residues. Trimming removed 4 bases at V and 0 bases at J, with 15 bases between. Germline-derived CDR1 and CDR2 are MGHDK and SYGVNS. Original analysis: Estimates of nucleated cell counts were drawn from the amplification of reference gene primers. Profiled with immunoSEQ multiplex PCR; TCRdb holds only in-frame clones, not every one. From that table come the V and J calls and clone size; the DNA was used to work out D and trimming. This sample carries 50,000 to 55,000 clones, around 83% of them seen once, and the ten largest clones take around 6%. The clonotype originates from a man aged 55 to 70 with acute or convalescent COVID-19. Sequencing was performed on peripheral blood. This chain links TRBV25-1 with TRBJ1-2; D uncertain. The CDR3 protein is CASSGVGDTSNYGYTF. The CDR3 bases are TGTGCCAGCAGTGGGGTCGGGGATACATCTAACTATGGCTACACCTTC.